The next 20 T cell receptor beta chains were all read from a single sample in a study of cytomegalovirus exposure and HLA in healthy donors. The PCR had 60 Vbeta and 13 Jbeta primers. Libraries were prepared by immunoSEQ multiplex PCR; TCRdb keeps only in-frame clonotypes and omits some of them. This sample has approximately 190,000 clones, with over 75% found just once. The sequenced sample was PBMCs. These receptor sequences come from a man between 40 and 49 years old in good health and CMV-seropositive.

The chain has TRBV9 and TRBJ2-3, with 11 positions matching TRBD2. J lost 0 bases, V lost 4 bases, and 7 bases had no gene match. CDR3 length: 17 residues. The germline CDR1 and CDR2 sequences are SGDLS and YYNGEE. The CDR3 DNA reads TGTGCCAGCAGCCCCAACCCTAGCGGGGGGAGCACAGATACGCAGTATTTT. It translates to CASSPNPSGGSTDTQYF.

The V and J genes are TRBV7-2 and TRBJ1-5; D unresolved. Germline V gives CDR1 SGHTA, CDR2 FQGNSA. Trimming removed 3 bases from V and 4 bases from J, with 10 bases in between. The CDR3 is 14 residues long. This CDR3 is CASSFPGSNQPQHF. CDR3 DNA: TGTGCCAGCAGCTTTCCAGGATCGAATCAGCCCCAGCATTTT.

The chain uses TRBV6-5 and TRBJ2-7, with 9 bases matching TRBD1. Germline V lookup: CDR1 MNHEY, CDR2 SVGAGI. The CDR3 consists of 13 residues. J was trimmed by 5 bases and V by 6 bases; bases with no gene match: 5. In DNA form, the CDR3 reads TGTGCCAGCAGGGACAGGGGAAACAACGAGCAGTACTTC. It codes for CASRDRGNNEQYF.

As to this clone: A junction end diverges from the germline sequence, so it may reflect a read error. The chain uses TRBV14 and TRBJ1-2; unclear D gene. This CDR3 contains 14 residues. The germline gives CDR1 SGHDN, CDR2 FVKESK. CDR3 nucleotide sequence: TGTGCCAGCAACCAAGCTGGCACATCCTATGGCTACACCTTC. Protein sequence: CASNQAGTSYGYTF.

J is TRBJ1-2 and V is TRBV29-1; tentatively, D is TRBD1 (5 bases). The V and J ends lost 7 bases and 4 bases respectively, with 13 bases between them. Germline V CDR1 and CDR2: SQVTM, ANQGSEA. The CDR3 is 12 amino acids. CDR3 sequence (DNA): TGCAGCGCCGACAGAGGACCCTATGGCTACACCTTC. Translated, it gives CSADRGPYGYTF.

J is TRBJ1-5 and V is TRBV4-1; no clear D gene. V lost 2 bases, J lost 4 bases, and 9 bases lay in between. The CDR3 loop spans 14 amino acids. Per germline, CDR1 MGHRA and CDR2 YSYEKL. The CDR3 region has the DNA TGCGCCAGCAGCCAACTTACAGTGAATCAGCCCCAGCATTTT. It translates to CASSQLTVNQPQHF.

This chain joins TRBV7-8 and TRBJ2-7; possible D gene TRBD1, 6 bases. This CDR3 contains 15 residues. V was shortened by 3 bases and J by 2 bases, with 14 bases between the two germline ends. Germline V lookup: CDR1 SGHVS, CDR2 FQNEAQ. The CDR3 reads CASSFGDTGAYEQYF. Here the CDR3 DNA reads TGTGCCAGCAGCTTTGGGGACACCGGTGCCTACGAGCAGTACTTC.

The gene calls are TRBV2 and TRBJ2-3; possible D gene TRBD1, 5 bases. The germline gives CDR1 SNHLY, CDR2 FYNNEI. Trimming stripped 4 bases from V and 2 bases from J, with 13 bases between. The CDR3 runs to 15 residues. CDR3 nucleotide sequence: TGTGCCAGCAGTGTGGAACAGGTCCTCACAGATACGCAGTATTTT. This gives the protein CASSVEQVLTDTQYF.

This chain links TRBV5-1 with TRBJ2-7; 8 bases line up with TRBD1. With V trimmed by 5 bases and J by 4 bases, 8 bases remained unmatched. CDR3 length equals 14 residues. Germline V gene data show CDR1 as SGHRS and CDR2 as YFSETQ. DNA for the CDR3: TGCGCCAGCAGGCCCTGGACAGGGAGTTACGAGCAGTACTTC. This translates into CASRPWTGSYEQYF.

The chain carries TRBV5-1 and TRBJ1-2; perhaps TRBD1 as D (6 bases). The germline gives CDR1 SGHRS, CDR2 YFSETQ. V was shortened by 2 bases and J by 0 bases, with 11 bases between the two germline ends. This CDR3 region has 15 residues. CDR3 amino acids: CASSLRGGANYGYTF. Here the CDR3 DNA reads TGCGCCAGCAGCTTAAGGGGGGGAGCTAACTATGGCTACACCTTC.

The CDR3 DNA is TGCGCCAGCAGCGAAACGATACGGGACAAGACTCAAAAACTGTTTTTT. This sequence encodes CASSETIRDKTQKLFF. The chain has TRBV23-1 and TRBJ1-4, with D tentatively TRBD1 (6 bases). TRBV23-1 is annotated as an ORF whose role is uncertain. The CDR3 is 16 amino acids. V was trimmed by 6 bases and J by 9 bases, leaving 23 bases between them.

With respect to this clone: The same CDR3 is also encoded by other DNA sequences in this sample. This chain uses TRBV9 with TRBJ2-7; 10 bases line up with TRBD1. V was pared by 0 bases and J by 6 bases, with 0 bases of the junction left unmatched. The CDR3 runs to 13 residues. In germline, CDR1 is SGDLS, CDR2 YYNGEE. The CDR3 DNA sequence: TGTGCCAGCAGCGTAGGGGACAGGGGCGAGCAGTACTTC. It translates to CASSVGDRGEQYF.

The gene calls are TRBV28 and TRBJ2-2, with D perhaps TRBD2 (6 bases). The CDR3 extends over 16 amino acids. V was clipped by 5 bases and J by 5 bases, with 18 bases between them. Germline-derived CDR1 and CDR2 are MDHEN and SYDVKM. CDR3 sequence: CASSPSPGVGTGELFF. The CDR3 DNA reads TGTGCCAGCAGTCCCTCCCCGGGGGTGGGAACCGGGGAGCTGTTTTTT.

The chain uses TRBV9 and TRBJ2-5; 8 bases align to TRBD1. Germline V gene data show CDR1 as SGDLS and CDR2 as YYNGEE. CDR3 size: 14 residues. V was clipped by 0 bases and J by 7 bases; unmatched bases: 5. The CDR3, as DNA: TGTGCCAGCAGCGTAGAGGACAGGGCGGGGACCCAGTACTTC. Protein: CASSVEDRAGTQYF.

The CDR3 sequence is CASIPGLAVDTDTQYF. As DNA, the CDR3 is TGTGCCAGCATTCCGGGACTAGCGGTTGACACAGATACGCAGTATTTT. The chain uses TRBV2 and TRBJ2-3, with 11 bases aligning to TRBD2. Germline CDR1 and CDR2: SNHLY and FYNNEI. The CDR3 is 16 residues long. The junction had 8 bases not matched to a gene; V was cut back by 7 bases and J by 2 bases. Drawing the rest from reference TRBV2 and TRBJ2-3, the complete variable domain is EPEVTQTPSHQVTQMGQEVILRCVPISNHLYFYWYRQILGQKVEFLVSFYNNEISEKSEIFDDQFSVERPDGSNFTLKIRSTKLEDSAMYFCASIPGLAVDTDTQYFGPGTRLTVL.

The chain has TRBV29-1 and TRBJ2-7, with D perhaps matching TRBD1 (5 bases). CDR3 length: 14 amino acids. The germline gives CDR1 SQVTM, CDR2 ANQGSEA. The V end was cut by 1 base, the J end by 5 bases, with 15 bases between. The CDR3 is CSVEAGRVVDEQYF. CDR3 in DNA: TGCAGCGTTGAAGCCGGCAGGGTCGTGGACGAGCAGTACTTC.

This clone has more than one count but fewer than ten. V usage is TRBV10-1 and J usage is TRBJ2-2, with 10 bases that match TRBD1. J lost 5 bases, V lost 0 bases, and 3 bases had no gene match. CDR3 length equals 16 residues. Germline V CDR1 and CDR2: WNHNN, SYGVQD (reference sequence). CDR3: CASSESRTGGTGELFF. For the CDR3, the DNA is TGCGCCAGCAGTGAGTCCCGGACAGGGGGTACCGGGGAGCTGTTTTTT.

This chain links TRBV9 with TRBJ2-5; tentatively, D is TRBD2 (7 bases). V lost 7 bases and J 5 bases, leaving 21 bases between the germline ends. This CDR3 contains 15 residues. CDR1 is SGDLS, CDR2 YYNGEE, per germline. The CDR3 sequence: CASGGERGGLETQYF. The CDR3 region has the DNA TGTGCCAGCGGGGGGGAGAGGGGGGGTTTGGAGACCCAGTACTTC. Together with reference TRBV9 and TRBJ2-5, the CDR3 gives the full variable domain: DSGVTQTPKHLITATGQRVTLRCSPRSGDLSVYWYQQSLDQGLQFLIQYYNGEERAKGNILERFSAQQFPDLHSELNLSSLELGDSALYFCASGGERGGLETQYFGPGTRLLVL.

The sample holds a few counts of this clone. This chain connects TRBV6-5 to TRBJ1-1; 10 bases are shared with TRBD1. V shed 8 bases, J shed 4 bases, and the junction held 7 bases outside the gene matches. CDR1 is MNHEY, CDR2 SVGAGI, per germline. CDR3 length equals 14 residues. This CDR3 reads CASSRQGASTEAFF. CDR3 sequence (DNA): TGTGCCAGCTCAAGACAGGGGGCAAGCACTGAAGCTTTCTTT.

The rearrangement links TRBV2 to TRBJ2-5; no clear D gene. CDR3 length equals 16 residues. Germline values: CDR1 SNHLY, CDR2 FYNNEI. V shed 7 bases and J shed 4 bases, with 22 bases lying between them. The DNA of the CDR3 is TGTGCCAGCATGACTGCCCACTCGGTATCTAGAGAGACCCAGTACTTC. Translated, it gives CASMTAHSVSRETQYF. Based on the CDR3 plus reference TRBV2 and TRBJ2-5, the full variable domain is EPEVTQTPSHQVTQMGQEVILRCVPISNHLYFYWYRQILGQKVEFLVSFYNNEISEKSEIFDDQFSVERPDGSNFTLKIRSTKLEDSAMYFCASMTAHSVSRETQYFGPGTRLLVL.